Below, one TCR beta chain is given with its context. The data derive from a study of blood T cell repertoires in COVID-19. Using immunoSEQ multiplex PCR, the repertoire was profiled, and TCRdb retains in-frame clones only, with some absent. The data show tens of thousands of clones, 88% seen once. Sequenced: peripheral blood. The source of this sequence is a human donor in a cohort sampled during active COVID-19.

The chain's CDR3 is CASSSRTEPQFF. CDR3 in DNA: TGTGCCAGCAGCTCCCGCACGGAGCCCCAGTTCTTC. The rearrangement uses TRBV7-2 and TRBJ2-1; D unclear. The CDR3 is made up of 12 amino acids. Germline CDR1 and CDR2: SGHTA and FQGNSA. V was shortened by 4 bases and J by 13 bases, with 14 bases between the two germline ends.